Shown below are 13 T cell receptor beta chains from a single sample sequenced in a study of human T cells and chemical hapten exposure. Attachment of unique molecular identifiers to individual cDNA molecules was performed in the library. TCRdb processed the reads anew with MiXCR; each CDR3 protein has one entry. The table records several thousand distinct CDR3 sequences, about 50% of them present only once. Documented treatment: therapeutic diphenylcyclopropenone sensitization with weekly scalp DPC. This sample comprised whole blood, obtained before DPC sensitization or 2, 6, or about 24 weeks after (not recorded which). Receptors originate from an adult with alopecia areata. Some clones in this sample may be carry-over from other donors' samples. This table probably holds off-target reads from a library built for another chain.

This clonotype showed up just a few times. The chain uses TRBV27 and TRBJ2-7; possibly TRBD2 for D (5 bases). The V gene's germline CDR1 is MNHEY and CDR2 SMNVEV (reference sequence). This CDR3 region has 15 residues. V was cut by 5 bases and J by 0 bases, with 14 bases left in between. CDR3 sequence: CASSPLLASSYEQYF. The CDR3 DNA reads TGTGCCAGCAGTCCCCTCCTAGCAAGCTCCTACGAGCAGTACTTC.

CDR3 in amino acids: CASSLLPGGELFF. The CDR3 bases are TGTGCCAGCAGTTTGTTGCCGGGCGGGGAGCTGTTTTTT. The genes are TRBV28 and TRBJ2-2; D is ambiguous. CDR3 size: 13 residues. The germline V and J ends were trimmed by 3 bases and 7 bases, with 9 bases remaining between them. Germline loops: CDR1 MDHEN, CDR2 SYDVKM.

The genes are TRBV6-5 and TRBJ2-1; 10 positions agree with TRBD2. Germline CDR1 is MNHEY and CDR2 is SVGAGI. V shed 0 bases, J shed 9 bases, and the junction held 2 bases outside the gene matches. This CDR3 contains 14 residues. The CDR3 loop is CASSYSAGGFEQFF. CDR3 nucleotides: TGTGCCAGCAGTTACTCAGCGGGGGGGTTTGAGCAGTTCTTC.

The chain uses TRBV7-7 and TRBJ2-5, with D perhaps TRBD1 or TRBD2 (5 bases each). The CDR3 is 16 residues long. CDR1 is SSHAT, CDR2 FNYEAQ, per germline (reference sequence). The V end lost 1 base, the J end lost 2 bases, and 14 bases lay between the germline ends. CDR3 bases: TGTGCCAGCAGCTTAGGGGGGACGCCCCGGCAAGAGACCCAGTACTTC. This sequence encodes CASSLGGTPRQETQYF.

In its sample, this clonotype was seen a few times. The V gene is TRBV10-3, the J gene TRBJ1-5; TRBD1 matches at 7 bases. The CDR3 is 14 amino acids. In germline, CDR1 is ENHRY, CDR2 SYGVKD. With 6 bases clipped from V and 3 bases from J, the junction kept 5 bases outside the gene matches. The CDR3 region has the DNA TGTGCCATCAGGGGAACAGGGGCCAATCAGCCCCAGCATTTT. It codes for CAIRGTGANQPQHF.

The genes are TRBV30 and TRBJ2-3; 9 positions match TRBD1. Trimming took 0 bases from V and 3 from J; bases not matched to a gene: 10. The length of the CDR3 is 17 residues. Germline V gene lookup returns CDR1 GTSNPN and CDR2 SVGIG (reference sequence). The CDR3 nucleotides read TGTGCCTGGAGTGTTTGGGGACCGGGACAGGGAACAGATACGCAGTATTTT. This gives the protein CAWSVWGPGQGTDTQYF.

The CDR3 DNA reads as TGCGCCAGCAGCTTGGGGGTACTAGCGGGCCTGGGGCAAAATGAGCAGTTCTTC. It specifies CASSLGVLAGLGQNEQFF. The chain uses TRBV5-1 and TRBJ2-1; 9 positions agree with TRBD2. V was clipped by 0 bases and J by 7 bases; unmatched bases: 14. Germline-derived CDR1 and CDR2 are SGHRS and YFSETQ. The CDR3 runs 18 residues. Using reference TRBV5-1 and TRBJ2-1 for the parts outside the CDR3, the full variable domain is KAGVTQTPRYLIKTRGQQVTLSCSPISGHRSVSWYQQTPGQGLQFLFEYFSETQRNKGNFPGRFSGRQFSNSRSEMNVSTLELGDSALYLCASSLGVLAGLGQNEQFFGPGTRLTVL.

J is TRBJ1-2 and V is TRBV20-1; 7 positions match TRBD1. Germline V CDR1 and CDR2: DFQATT, SNEGSKA (reference sequence). The CDR3 is 16 residues long. With V trimmed by 6 bases and J by 0 bases, 13 bases remained unmatched. CDR3 DNA sequence: TGCAGTGCCAGGGACAGCCAATTTTCCTCTAACTATGGCTACACCTTC. This gives the protein CSARDSQFSSNYGYTF.

V is TRBV29-1 and J is TRBJ2-7, with 8 bases aligning to TRBD2. CDR1 SQVTM and CDR2 ANQGSEA come from the germline V gene. J lost 8 bases, V lost 7 bases, and 7 bases had no gene match. This CDR3 spans 11 amino acids. The CDR3 DNA sequence: TGCAGCGCGGGAGCGGGAGATCAGCAGTACTTC. Protein product: CSAGAGDQQYF.

The chain employs TRBV6-2 or TRBV6-3 and TRBJ2-1, with unresolved D. Trimming took 6 bases from V and 2 from J, leaving 11 bases between them. CDR3 length: 14 amino acids. Germline assignment: CDR1 MNHEY and CDR2 SVGEGT. Here the CDR3 reads CASSGRGPYNEQFF. CDR3 coding DNA: TGTGCCAGCAGCGGACGCGGCCCCTACAATGAGCAGTTCTTC.

This clonotype was seen only once. The rearrangement uses TRBV5-1 and TRBJ2-5; no clear D gene. The V end was cut by 7 bases, the J end by 2 bases, with 9 bases between. Germline V gene data show CDR1 as SGHRS and CDR2 as YFSETQ. This CDR3 is built from 12 residues. CDR3: CASQEPQETQYF. CDR3 DNA: TGCGCCAGCCAAGAGCCTCAAGAGACCCAGTACTTC.

This clonotype turned up a few times. V is TRBV6-2 or TRBV6-3 and J is TRBJ2-7; 9 bases line up with TRBD1. The CDR3 has 14 amino acids. Germline trimming cut 3 bases from V and 7 bases from J; bases unmatched to any gene: 7. The V gene's germline CDR1 is MNHEY and CDR2 SVGEGT. The CDR3 loop is CASSYRGTGREQYF. CDR3 coding DNA: TGTGCCAGCAGTTATCGAGGGACAGGGAGAGAGCAGTACTTC.

Here the CDR3 reads CASRPGTVDFYEQYF. The DNA for the CDR3 is TGTGCCAGCAGGCCCGGGACAGTGGATTTCTACGAGCAGTACTTC. The V gene is TRBV21-1, the J gene TRBJ2-7; TRBD1 is the table's D call and was not checked against the DNA. TRBV21-1 is reported as a pseudogene. The CDR3 is 15 amino acids.